This T cell receptor (beta chain) originates from a study of monozygotic twins with inflammatory bowel disease. UMIs with a 6-nucleotide sample barcode were added by template switching. TCRalpha and TCRbeta cDNA underwent two nested PCRs of around 15 and 9 cycles. With the 5' RACE reads reprocessed, TCRdb shows one record per CDR3 protein and no DNA. This sample's table reports 150,000 to 200,000 distinct CDR3 sequences. The CDR3 sequence is 15 residues long. CDR1 and CDR2 from the germline V gene are SGHRS and YFSETQ. The chain has TRBV5-1 and TRBJ2-5; the TCRdb call, TRBD1, lacks DNA for checking. This receptor was taken from a human donor with ulcerative colitis or Crohn's disease, or a healthy co-twin of an affected twin (not recorded which). Sequenced sample: blood. This chain's CDR3 is CASSLIQGAGETQYF.